This T cell receptor (beta chain) is drawn from a study of regulatory T cells in long-lasting Graves disease. In the study overall: New Graves' disease cases had less than 3 months of antithyroid drugs.

As to time point: newly diagnosed GD, antithyroid drugs for less than 3 months. Preparation of the TCR library used RNA extracted from PBMCs. This clonotype was detected many times. The target antigen is unknown. Trimming took off 2 bases at V and 4 bases at J, with 11 bases between the two ends. Germline CDR1 is MDHEN and CDR2 is SYDVKM. This CDR3 is built from 14 residues. Building of the TCR beta libraries involved iRepertoire HTBI primers and Arm-PCR of CDR3 regions. MiXCR, applied by TCRdb to the multiplex PCR reads, yields one record per CDR3 protein. This sample yields 680,000 or so distinct CDR3 sequences, of which roughly 15% are seen a single time; about 20% belongs to the top ten. The study, taken as a whole, reports: Lower TCR diversity was seen in persistent Graves' patients than in newly diagnosed ones.

These data were also reused for a study on T cells in Graves' hyperthyroidism and ophthalmopathy. That paper adds: Each diagnosis was grounded in clinical symptoms, serum thyroxine and TRAb, thyroid ultrasound, and orbital computed tomography. HTBI primers were used for first-round RT-PCR of the TCR CDR3.

The receptor was isolated from a woman in her twenties or thirties with Graves disease. The J gene is TRBJ1-2, the V gene TRBV28; no definite D call. The material was peripheral blood mononuclear cells (PBMCs), obtained at new diagnosis, from a patient treated with antithyroid drugs. The CDR3 DNA sequence: TGTGCCAGCAGTTTAACGAATACCGTCTATGGCTACACCTTC. This codes for CASSLTNTVYGYTF.